These 32 T cell receptor beta chains originate from one sample sequenced in a study of CD8 T cells in Susac syndrome. Reverse transcription of roughly 0.5 to 1 ug RNA was performed with random hexamers. MiXCR, run by TCRdb on the immunoSEQ multiplex PCR reads, gives a single entry per CDR3 protein. The sample contains 100,000 to 150,000 distinct CDR3 sequences, about 93% of which appear only once. Sequenced input: CD4+ T cells from PBMCs. Receptors originate from a human donor in good health.

The CDR3 region is CASSPSGAADEKLFF. The CDR3 nucleotides are TGTGCCAGCAGTCCATCGGGGGCCGCGGACGAAAAACTGTTTTTT. This chain joins TRBV3-1 and TRBJ1-4; D is possibly TRBD1 (6 bases). Looked up from germline, CDR1 is LGHDT and CDR2 is YNNKEL (reference sequence). The V gene lost 6 bases and the J gene lost 8 bases, with 19 bases spanning the gap. The CDR3 covers 15 residues.

The chain carries TRBV20-1 and TRBJ2-3; 8 nucleotides agree with TRBD2. The germline CDR1 and CDR2 sequences are DFQATT and SNEGSKA (reference sequence). With 3 bases clipped from V and 1 base from J, the junction kept 9 bases outside the gene matches. The CDR3 length is 16 residues. Written as DNA, the CDR3 is TGCAGTGCTAGGAATTTCCTTAGCGGGGGCACAGATACGCAGTATTTT. Translated: CSARNFLSGGTDTQYF.

V and J are TRBV12-3 or TRBV12-4 and TRBJ2-7, with 9 bases fitting TRBD2. Trimming at V came to 4 bases and at J to 2 bases, leaving 6 bases not matched to a gene. This CDR3 is built from 15 residues. The DNA for the CDR3 is TGTGCCAGCAGTTCTTCAGCGGGAGGTACCTACGAGCAGTACTTC. It codes for CASSSSAGGTYEQYF.

The V and J genes are TRBV2 and TRBJ2-5; D might be TRBD2 (7 bases). The CDR3 covers 15 residues. The ends were cut back, 1 base at V and 4 bases at J, with 13 bases in the middle. Germline values: CDR1 SNHLY, CDR2 FYNNEI. The CDR3 DNA sequence: TGTGCCAGCAGTGAAGATGTGGGAGGGGGAGAGACCCAGTACTTC. It encodes CASSEDVGGGETQYF. The full variable domain, its missing parts supplied by reference TRBV2 and TRBJ2-5, is EPEVTQTPSHQVTQMGQEVILRCVPISNHLYFYWYRQILGQKVEFLVSFYNNEISEKSEIFDDQFSVERPDGSNFTLKIRSTKLEDSAMYFCASSEDVGGGETQYFGPGTRLLVL.

Here the CDR3 DNA reads TGCGCCAGCAGCCCCCTAGGCACAGGGTCGAGCGGGGCCAACGTCCTGACTTTC. Its protein is CASSPLGTGSSGANVLTF. The rearrangement uses TRBV4-1 and TRBJ2-6, with D perhaps TRBD1 (6 bases). CDR1 and CDR2 from the germline V gene are MGHRA and YSYEKL. CDR3 length equals 18 residues. The V and J ends lost 4 bases and 4 bases respectively, with 20 bases between them.

The chain uses TRBV5-4 and TRBJ2-1; D is uncertain. Germline V lookup: CDR1 SGHNT, CDR2 YYREEE (reference sequence). V lost 1 base, J lost 5 bases, and 10 bases lay in between. This CDR3 spans 14 amino acids. The DNA of the CDR3 is TGTGCCAGCAGCTTGTCGGCGTTTAACAATGAGCAGTTCTTC. Translation: CASSLSAFNNEQFF.

The genes are TRBV18 and TRBJ1-1; D perhaps matches TRBD1 (6 bases). V lost 3 bases and J 1 base, leaving 12 bases between the germline ends. This CDR3 is built from 15 residues. Germline assignment: CDR1 KGHSH and CDR2 LQKENI. Here the CDR3 reads CASSPRGASNTEAFF. The DNA of the CDR3 is TGTGCCAGCTCACCTAGGGGGGCGTCGAACACTGAAGCTTTCTTT.

The chain joins TRBV29-1 to TRBJ2-5; 8 bases line up with TRBD1. The CDR3 has 13 amino acids. Per germline, CDR1 SQVTM and CDR2 ANQGSEA. J lost 5 bases, V lost 4 bases, and 6 bases had no gene match. DNA of the CDR3: TGCAGCGTTGTCAGGGGGCGCCGGGAGACCCAGTACTTC. Translated, it gives CSVVRGRRETQYF.

This chain uses TRBV5-1 with TRBJ2-2; 9 nucleotides align to TRBD2. CDR3 length: 16 residues. Germline CDR1 and CDR2: SGHRS and YFSETQ. J lost 6 bases, V lost 3 bases, and 9 bases had no gene match. The CDR3 nucleotides are TGCGCCAGCAGCTCCTCCGTGGCGGGAGGGCCCGGGGAGCTGTTTTTT. This translates into CASSSSVAGGPGELFF.

Comments on this clonotype: Compared with germline, one end of the junction differs, possibly owing to a read error. The chain is built from TRBV2 and TRBJ1-1; D is uncertain. Germline CDR1 reads SNHLY; CDR2 reads FYNNEI. The CDR3 covers 14 residues. Here the CDR3 DNA reads TGTGCCAGCAGGGAAGATTCAGTGAACACTGAAGCTTTCTTT. It yields the protein CASREDSVNTEAFF.

The CDR3 here is CASSFKGGAYEQYF. The CDR3 coding sequence is TGTGCCAGCAGCTTTAAAGGGGGCGCGTACGAGCAGTACTTC. This chain uses TRBV5-4 with TRBJ2-7, with 7 positions matching TRBD1. V shed 2 bases and J 4 bases; nucleotides not matched to a gene: 6. Looked up from germline, CDR1 is SGHNT and CDR2 is YYREEE (reference sequence). The CDR3 covers 14 residues.

The chain has TRBV2 and TRBJ1-2; weak D call: TRBD1 (5 bases). Trimming removed 7 bases from V and 6 bases from J, with 12 bases in between. This CDR3 is 12 amino acids long. From germline, CDR1 is SNHLY and CDR2 FYNNEI. CDR3 protein: CASKVGADGYTF. CDR3 in DNA: TGTGCCAGCAAAGTCGGGGCAGATGGCTACACCTTC.

The chain joins TRBV4-1 to TRBJ1-1; D is ambiguous. Trimming removed 3 bases at V and 2 bases at J, with 16 bases between. CDR3 length: 16 residues. Germline CDR1 reads MGHRA; CDR2 reads YSYEKL. DNA of the CDR3: TGCGCCAGCAGCCAGGGAATCGAACTTCTAAACACTGAAGCTTTCTTT. As protein: CASSQGIELLNTEAFF.

The gene calls are TRBV5-1 and TRBJ1-1; a weak D match, TRBD1 (6 bases). CDR3 length: 14 residues. Germline V gene sequence: CDR1 SGHRS, CDR2 YFSETQ. The V end lost 6 bases, the J end lost 0 bases, and 12 bases lay between the germline ends. CDR3 nucleotides: TGCGCCAGCACCCTACAGGGACTGAACACTGAAGCTTTCTTT. It is translated as CASTLQGLNTEAFF.

The rearrangement links TRBV14 to TRBJ2-1; TRBD2 agrees at 7 bases. Germline CDR1 SGHDN, CDR2 FVKESK. After removal of 4 bases from V and 5 bases from J, the junction contained 8 bases not matched to a gene. CDR3 length: 15 residues. The CDR3 sequence is CASSLGLPRNNEQFF. CDR3 nucleotides: TGTGCCAGCAGCCTGGGACTACCACGGAACAATGAGCAGTTCTTC.

The chain has TRBV7-6 and TRBJ2-7, with D perhaps matching TRBD1 (5 bases). The CDR3 length is 12 residues. CDR1 SGHVS and CDR2 FNYEAQ come from the germline V gene. With 7 bases removed from V and 6 bases from J, the gap between germline ends came to 13 bases. The CDR3 nucleotides are TGTGCCAGCAAGGCCCAGGGATCCGAGCAGTACTTC. This codes for CASKAQGSEQYF.

DNA for the CDR3: TGTGCCAGCAGCTCCCTAGCGGGAGGCGTACCGAATGAGCAGTTCTTC. This encodes CASSSLAGGVPNEQFF. The genes are TRBV7-6 and TRBJ2-1; the match to TRBD2 covers 11 bases. Germline trimming cut 4 bases from V and 7 bases from J; bases unmatched to any gene: 9. There are 16 residues in the CDR3. The germline V gene encodes CDR1 SGHVS and CDR2 FNYEAQ.

V is TRBV4-1 and J is TRBJ2-1, with TRBD2 matching 7 bases. This CDR3 is 17 amino acids long. Germline CDR1 is MGHRA and CDR2 is YSYEKL. Losses at the gene ends were 1 base for V and 6 bases for J; bases not matched to a gene: 12. As DNA, the CDR3 is TGCGCCAGCAGCCAAGGTGGGTTACGGCCTAGCGGCAATGAGCAGTTCTTC. As protein: CASSQGGLRPSGNEQFF.

J is TRBJ2-1 and V is TRBV12-3 or TRBV12-4; 7 bases align to TRBD1. V lost 5 bases and J lost 7; bases outside the gene matches: 11. This CDR3 is built from 15 residues. CDR3: CASSITGALGNEQFF. As DNA, the CDR3 is TGTGCCAGCAGTATTACAGGGGCCTTGGGGAATGAGCAGTTCTTC.

The rearrangement links TRBV14 to TRBJ1-1; D call uncertain. CDR1 SGHDN and CDR2 FVKESK come from the germline V gene. Trimming left V 1 base short and J 2 bases short, with 11 bases between. This CDR3 spans 15 amino acids. The CDR3 is CASSQAWAANTEAFF. CDR3 nucleotides: TGTGCCAGCAGCCAAGCTTGGGCAGCCAACACTGAAGCTTTCTTT.

The chain recombines TRBV29-1 with TRBJ1-4; the match to TRBD1 covers 7 bases. J was trimmed by 9 bases and V by 2 bases; bases with no gene match: 6. The CDR3 has 13 residues. The germline gives CDR1 SQVTM, CDR2 ANQGSEA. The CDR3: CSVERQGGKKLFF. The CDR3 nucleotides read TGCAGCGTTGAACGACAGGGTGGAAAAAAACTGTTTTTT.

The V and J genes are TRBV3-1 and TRBJ2-7; maybe TRBD1 (5 bases). This CDR3 comprises 16 residues. Trimming took off 1 base at V and 0 bases at J, with 13 bases between the two ends. Germline loops: CDR1 LGHDT, CDR2 YNNKEL (reference sequence). The CDR3, as DNA: TGTGCCAGCAGCCAAGCGGCAGGGTCGAACTCCTACGAGCAGTACTTC. Translating it yields CASSQAAGSNSYEQYF.

The chain has TRBV20-1 and TRBJ2-7, with D perhaps given as TRBD1 or TRBD2 (5 bases each). V lost 7 bases and J 2 bases, leaving 15 bases between the germline ends. This CDR3 is 13 amino acids long. CDR1 DFQATT and CDR2 SNEGSKA come from the germline V gene (reference sequence). CDR3 DNA sequence: TGCAGTGTCACCGGGACGGTGACCTACGAGCAGTACTTC. Translation: CSVTGTVTYEQYF.

Regarding this clonotype: The limits of the CDR3 on the DNA are not certain, so only TCRdb's listed CDR3 is given. The chain is built from TRBV6-6 and TRBJ1-1; TRBD1 reflects the table's D call only, with no check against the DNA. The CDR3 sequence runs 14 residues, both termini included. Germline loops: CDR1 MNHNY, CDR2 SVGAGI (reference sequence). The CDR3 here is CASSSSGAPYEAFF.

This clonotype was seen only once. The genes are TRBV24-1 and TRBJ2-1; maybe TRBD1 (6 bases). The CDR3 runs to 16 residues. Between the trimmed V and J ends, which lost 3 bases and 8 bases, there was a span of 19 bases. Germline CDR1 is KGHDR and CDR2 is SFDVKD. The CDR3 reads CATSDPNPDRNDEQFF. The CDR3 region has the DNA TGTGCCACCAGTGATCCGAACCCAGACAGGAATGATGAGCAGTTCTTC.

Here the CDR3 DNA reads TGCAGCGTCCTTCAAGCTGTCGGCTATGGCTACACCTTC. Its protein is CSVLQAVGYGYTF. This chain joins TRBV29-1 and TRBJ1-2; D uncertain. V lost 6 bases and J 4 bases, leaving 15 bases between the germline ends. The CDR3 is 13 residues long. Germline CDR1 and CDR2: SQVTM and ANQGSEA.

The V and J genes are TRBV30 and TRBJ1-1, with D perhaps matching TRBD1 (6 bases). V lost 0 bases and J 5 bases, leaving 16 bases between the germline ends. CDR3 length: 15 amino acids. CDR1 is GTSNPN and CDR2 is SVGIG in the germline V gene (reference sequence). The CDR3 is CAWSVRGRGGTEAFF. The CDR3 DNA sequence: TGTGCCTGGAGTGTACGTGGCAGGGGAGGAACTGAAGCTTTCTTT.

The chain combines TRBV3-1 with TRBJ2-3; maybe TRBD1 (6 bases). Germline CDR1 reads LGHDT; CDR2 reads YNNKEL (reference sequence). The CDR3 is 14 amino acids. V was trimmed by 3 bases and J by 4 bases, leaving 11 bases between them. The CDR3 sequence is CASSQIRTADTQYF. CDR3 sequence (DNA): TGTGCCAGCAGCCAGATACGGACAGCAGATACGCAGTATTTT.

V usage is TRBV29-1 and J usage is TRBJ2-3, with 8 bases identical to TRBD1. V lost 1 base to trimming and J lost 3 bases; unmatched junction nucleotides: 9. CDR1 and CDR2 (germline): SQVTM, ANQGSEA. This CDR3 spans 16 amino acids. The chain's CDR3 is CSVEGARTGSTDTQYF. The CDR3 DNA sequence: TGCAGCGTTGAAGGGGCCCGGACAGGGAGTACAGATACGCAGTATTTT.

This chain uses TRBV20-1 with TRBJ2-1, with 13 bases fitting TRBD2. Trimming took 5 bases from V and 5 from J; bases not matched to a gene: 9. In germline, CDR1 is DFQATT, CDR2 SNEGSKA (reference sequence). The CDR3 extends over 16 amino acids. The chain's CDR3 is CSAGTSGIGVDNEQFF. In nucleotides, the CDR3 is TGCAGTGCTGGGACTAGCGGGATAGGAGTAGACAATGAGCAGTTCTTC.

The CDR3 loop reads CSARTSGKTDTQYF. In DNA form, the CDR3 reads TGCAGTGCTAGAACTAGCGGGAAGACAGATACGCAGTATTTT. The chain combines TRBV20-1 with TRBJ2-3; 10 nucleotides agree with TRBD2. V trimming: 2 bases; J trimming: 3 bases; junction bases outside the gene matches: 2. The CDR3 totals 14 residues. CDR1 and CDR2 (germline): DFQATT, SNEGSKA (reference sequence).

The genes are TRBV5-1 and TRBJ1-1; no firm D call. V lost 0 bases and J lost 1, with 7 bases in between. The CDR3 is made up of 14 amino acids. From germline, CDR1 is SGHRS and CDR2 YFSETQ. The CDR3, as DNA: TGCGCCAGCAGCTTGGAGTTTCAGAACACTGAAGCTTTCTTT. Its protein product is CASSLEFQNTEAFF.